This T cell receptor beta chain was found in a study of CD8+ T cells in alopecia areata. At the level of the study: Affected scalp percentage gauged treated patients' severity. Whole-study findings and limits: It was lesional scalp, especially alopecia totalis/universalis, that showed higher clonality than normal scalp. Tofacitinib produced a significant decrease in scalp clonality and in expanded CD8+ clones among the top 100.

Stated treatment: oral pan-JAK inhibitor, 5-10 mg twice daily. Lesional scalp tissue (obtained by punch biopsy) and peripheral blood were collected from alopecia areata patients. Sequencing used cDNA as its template, made by extracting RNA and reverse transcribing it. Libraries were prepared by immunoSEQ multiplex PCR; TCRdb keeps only in-frame clonotypes and omits some of them. This table holds about 210,000 clones, around two fifths found once. Regarding this clone: Its antigen is unknown.

The sequencing used CD4+ T cells sorted from blood, collected at approximately week 30, from a patient treated with tofacitinib. The receptor comes from a human donor with alopecia areata.

This CDR3 is CASRTSIDYNEQFF. CDR3 sequence (DNA): TGTGCCAGCAGGACCAGCATCGACTACAATGAGCAGTTCTTC. V is TRBV6-5 and J is TRBJ2-1, with D unclear. The CDR3 has 14 amino acids. Germline assignment: CDR1 MNHEY and CDR2 SVGAGI. Trimming removed 6 bases at V and 3 bases at J, with 12 bases between.